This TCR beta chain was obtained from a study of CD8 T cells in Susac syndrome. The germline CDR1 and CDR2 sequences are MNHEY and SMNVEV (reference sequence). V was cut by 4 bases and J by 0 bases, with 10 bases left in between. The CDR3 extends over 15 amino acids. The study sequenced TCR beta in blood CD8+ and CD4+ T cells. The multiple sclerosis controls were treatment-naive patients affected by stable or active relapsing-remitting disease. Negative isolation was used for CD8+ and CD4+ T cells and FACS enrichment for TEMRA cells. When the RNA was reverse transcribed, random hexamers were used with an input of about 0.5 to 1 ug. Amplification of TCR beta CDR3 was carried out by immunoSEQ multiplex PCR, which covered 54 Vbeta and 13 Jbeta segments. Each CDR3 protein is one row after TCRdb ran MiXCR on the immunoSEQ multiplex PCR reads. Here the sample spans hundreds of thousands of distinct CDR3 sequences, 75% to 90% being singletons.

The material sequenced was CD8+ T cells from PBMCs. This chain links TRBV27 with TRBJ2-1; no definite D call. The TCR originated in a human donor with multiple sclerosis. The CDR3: CASSSYFSSYNEQFF. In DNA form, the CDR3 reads TGTGCCAGCAGTTCGTACTTCAGCTCCTACAATGAGCAGTTCTTC.